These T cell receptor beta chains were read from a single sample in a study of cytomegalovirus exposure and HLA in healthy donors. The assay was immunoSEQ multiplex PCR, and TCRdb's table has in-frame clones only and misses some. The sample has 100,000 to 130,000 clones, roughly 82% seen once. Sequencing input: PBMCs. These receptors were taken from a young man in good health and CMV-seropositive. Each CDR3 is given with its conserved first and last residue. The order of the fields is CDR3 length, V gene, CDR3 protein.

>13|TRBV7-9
CSSSQFGQDEAFF
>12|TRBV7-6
CASSLQGDGYTF
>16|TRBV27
CASSPITSGGYNEQFF
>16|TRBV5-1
CASSSGLAGGIDTQYF
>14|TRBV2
CASSDPDREEEQYF
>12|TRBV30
CAWTARSRQGYF
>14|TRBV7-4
CASSLGTSTDTQYF
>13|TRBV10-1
CASSESPGYEQYF
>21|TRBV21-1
CASSSRGSSRDRELDNQPQHF
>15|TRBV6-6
CASSPTGMGNTEAFF
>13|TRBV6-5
CASSFGGANGYTF
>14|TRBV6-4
CASSPQGGRGEQFF
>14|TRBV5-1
CASSPGDSGNTIYF
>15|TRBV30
CAWNPSGVSTDTQYF
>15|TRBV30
CAWTPRETEGNTIYF
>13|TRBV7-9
CATGQGWATEAFF
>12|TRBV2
CASSEDRYGYTF
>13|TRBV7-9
CASSFPGMDGYTF
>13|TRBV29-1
CSGGTGAGNTIYF
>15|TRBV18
CASSQLAVPPNEQFF
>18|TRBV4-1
CASSQTRAGTGVGYGYTF
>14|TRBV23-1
CASSQSGGVNGYTF
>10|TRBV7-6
CASSPHSQYF
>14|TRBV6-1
CASSGGQDSDTQYF
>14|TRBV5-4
CASSTRTGSGGYTF
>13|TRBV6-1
CASTWANTDTQYF
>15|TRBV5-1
CASPIEVTGRETQYF